This T cell receptor (beta chain) was captured by sequencing in a study of T cell clones after liver transplantation. Whole-study context: Patients counted as tolerant after at least one year off all immunosuppression, enzymes not exceeding twice normal. General study points: Post-transplant, graft-donor-reactive CD4 TCRbeta sequences in blood dropped significantly in most of the 8 subjects. A larger donor-reactive than third-party decline suggested partial antigen-specific deletion.

The protocol was immunoSEQ multiplex PCR, while the TCRdb copy is restricted to in-frame clones and leaves out a portion. The sample yields 4,500 to 6,000 clones, 31% seen once. This clone is categorized as large. Antigen: not known. Proliferating CFSE-low MLR cells were sequenced to define alloreactive TCRbeta sequences. Stimulators were graft donor PBMCs, splenocytes, lymph-node cells, or third-party PBMCs for pre-transplant recipient cells. The sample comprised CD4+ T cells from cultured PBMCs. This TCR was sampled from a human patient who received a liver transplant. T cells may partly derive from the graft donor.

This CDR3 is CASTPQGATEAFF. The CDR3, as DNA: TGTGCCAGCACCCCTCAGGGGGCCACTGAAGCTTTCTTT. J is TRBJ1-1 and V is TRBV6-6; 8 bases agree with TRBD1. The V segment lost 7 bases and the J segment 4 bases; nucleotides outside the gene matches: 5. The CDR3 length is 13 residues. Germline CDR1 MNHNY, CDR2 SVGAGI (reference sequence).